Shown below are 18 T cell receptor beta chains from a single sample sequenced in a study of cytomegalovirus exposure and HLA in healthy donors. The PCR ran on 60 Vbeta and 13 Jbeta primers. TCRdb's table, derived via immunoSEQ multiplex PCR, lists solely in-frame clones and lacks some. In the table there are some 100,000 clones, approximately 85% of which are singletons. The sequencing sample was made of PBMCs. The source of these receptors is a young man in good health and CMV-seronegative.

The J gene is TRBJ2-3, the V gene TRBV14, with 8 bases that match TRBD2. V lost 0 bases and J lost 4; bases outside the gene matches: 6. This CDR3 spans 16 amino acids. Looked up from germline, CDR1 is SGHDN and CDR2 is FVKESK. The CDR3 coding sequence is TGTGCCAGCAGCCAAGAAAGGGGACTAGGTTCAGATACGCAGTATTTT. Amino acids: CASSQERGLGSDTQYF.

This clone is a singleton in its sample. The rearrangement uses TRBV19 and TRBJ2-4; 10 nucleotides match TRBD1. CDR1 is LNHDA, CDR2 SQIVND, per germline (reference sequence). The CDR3 has 18 residues. V gave up 10 bases and J gave up 0 bases; unmatched junction bases: 15. The CDR3 bases are TGTGCCACCAGCCTTAGACAGGGGGCTTCCGTAGCCAAAAACATTCAGTACTTC. Translated: CATSLRQGASVAKNIQYF.

This sequence joins TRBV6-1 and TRBJ1-2, with D maybe TRBD1 (5 bases). Germline V gene sequence: CDR1 MNHNS, CDR2 SASEGT. Trimming removed 7 bases at V and 1 base at J, with 10 bases between. CDR3 length: 13 residues. The CDR3 is CASTDRFNYGYTF. The CDR3 region has the DNA TGTGCCAGCACCGACAGATTTAACTATGGCTACACCTTC.

The chain recombines TRBV10-3 with TRBJ2-7; TRBD1 matches at 9 bases. With V trimmed by 7 bases and J by 5 bases, 6 bases remained unmatched. Germline V CDR1 and CDR2: ENHRY, SYGVKD. This CDR3 has 13 residues. In DNA, the CDR3 is TGTGCCATCATCGCGGACAGGGGAAACGAGCAGTACTTC. It translates to CAIIADRGNEQYF.

The rearrangement links TRBV27 to TRBJ2-7; 12 nucleotides line up with TRBD2. The CDR3 contains 15 residues. CDR1 and CDR2 from the germline V gene are MNHEY and SMNVEV (reference sequence). The J segment lost 0 bases and the V segment lost 5 bases, leaving 2 bases of the junction unmatched. CDR3 bases: TGTGCCAGCAGTACTAGCGGGAGGTTCTCCTACGAGCAGTACTTC. Encoded protein: CASSTSGRFSYEQYF.

The V and J genes are TRBV6-4 and TRBJ2-5; 7 bases are a match to TRBD2. Germline trimming cut 6 bases from V and 2 bases from J; bases unmatched to any gene: 18. The germline gives CDR1 MRHNA, CDR2 SNTAGT. The CDR3 spans 18 residues. CDR3 sequence: CASSDKTSRKPIQETQYF. CDR3 sequence (DNA): TGTGCCAGCAGCGATAAGACTAGCAGGAAACCGATTCAAGAGACCCAGTACTTC.

The J gene is TRBJ2-7, the V gene TRBV7-6; weak D call: TRBD2 (7 bases). Per germline, CDR1 SGHVS and CDR2 FNYEAQ. The CDR3 has 16 residues. Trimming cost V 1 base and J 7 bases, with 20 bases left between them. CDR3: CASSLVMGGPSWEQYF. The CDR3, as DNA: TGTGCCAGCAGCTTAGTTATGGGGGGGCCATCATGGGAGCAGTACTTC.

The genes are TRBV5-1 and TRBJ2-7, with D maybe TRBD2 (6 bases). CDR1 and CDR2 from the germline V gene are SGHRS and YFSETQ. The CDR3 is made up of 17 amino acids. Trimming shortened V by 0 bases and J by 3 bases, and 19 bases separated the two germline ends. DNA for the CDR3: TGCGCCAGCAGCTTGGGGTCCGCGGGGTCGGCCCTCTACGAGCAGTACTTC. The encoded protein is CASSLGSAGSALYEQYF.

The CDR3, as DNA: TGTGCCAGCTCACGGGGGGGCCCCGGGGAGCTGTTTTTT. Protein product: CASSRGGPGELFF. V usage is TRBV6-5 and J usage is TRBJ2-2; 8 bases map to TRBD2. Trimming cost V 8 bases and J 6 bases; bases outside gene matches: 5. CDR1 is MNHEY, CDR2 SVGAGI, per germline. This CDR3 comprises 13 residues.

To note about this clone: The sample carries other DNA sequences with the same CDR3. The V gene is TRBV5-1, the J gene TRBJ1-6; TRBD1 matches at 9 bases. The CDR3 runs 15 residues. The germline gives CDR1 SGHRS, CDR2 YFSETQ. Trimming at V came to 2 bases and at J to 9 bases, leaving 6 bases not matched to a gene. CDR3: CASSLKGQGGSPLHF. The CDR3 DNA follows: TGCGCCAGCAGCTTAAAGGGACAGGGAGGTTCACCCCTCCACTTT.

The chain links TRBV9 to TRBJ2-7, with TRBD1 matching 9 bases. Trimming cost V 3 bases and J 5 bases; bases outside gene matches: 6. Germline CDR1 reads SGDLS; CDR2 reads YYNGEE. This CDR3 is built from 14 residues. CDR3 sequence: CASSADRGIHEQYF. CDR3 sequence (DNA): TGTGCCAGCAGCGCGGACAGGGGAATACACGAGCAGTACTTC.

The chain carries TRBV14 and TRBJ1-2; 7 bases map to TRBD1. The V gene end was trimmed by 0 bases and the J gene end by 5 bases; junction bases not matched to a gene: 6. This CDR3 has 15 residues. CDR1 SGHDN and CDR2 FVKESK come from the germline V gene. The CDR3 reads CASSQDLRDSYGYTF. The CDR3, as DNA: TGTGCCAGCAGCCAAGATTTGCGGGACAGTTATGGCTACACCTTC.

The V gene is TRBV29-1, the J gene TRBJ2-2; possibly TRBD2 for D (6 bases). CDR1 is SQVTM and CDR2 is ANQGSEA in the germline V gene. The CDR3 spans 17 residues. Deletions cut 5 bases from V and 4 bases from J, with 23 bases between. The CDR3 region has the DNA TGCAGCGTTCTTCTGGAGGGGAAGTCTTATCCCACCGGGGAGCTGTTTTTT. Translated, it gives CSVLLEGKSYPTGELFF.

This clone has a single count. The chain combines TRBV25-1 with TRBJ1-6; TRBD1 matches at 10 bases. Looked up from germline, CDR1 is MGHDK and CDR2 is SYGVNS. The trim removed 4 bases at V and 8 bases at J, leaving 5 bases unmatched. The CDR3 totals 15 residues. CDR3 coding DNA: TGTGCCAGCAGTGTGGACAGGGGGTTATATTCACCCCTCCACTTT. Protein: CASSVDRGLYSPLHF.

In this sample, this clone turned up a few times. The chain couples TRBV30 to TRBJ1-6; D perhaps matches TRBD1 (5 bases). The CDR3 spans 14 residues. Trimming pared 0 bases from V and 8 bases from J, leaving 11 bases between. CDR1 GTSNPN and CDR2 SVGIG come from the germline V gene (reference sequence). The DNA for the CDR3 is TGTGCCTGGAGTGTACGGGTAGGGGATTCACCCCTCCACTTT. The encoded protein is CAWSVRVGDSPLHF.

The J gene is TRBJ2-5, the V gene TRBV19; 10 nucleotides line up with TRBD2. Losses at the gene ends were 5 bases for V and 0 bases for J; bases not matched to a gene: 6. This CDR3 has 16 amino acids. Germline V gene lookup returns CDR1 LNHDA and CDR2 SQIVND (reference sequence). The CDR3 nucleotides read TGTGCCAGTAGTTTCGGACTAGCGGCCAACCAAGAGACCCAGTACTTC. It codes for CASSFGLAANQETQYF.

The V gene is TRBV10-3, the J gene TRBJ2-1; no clear D. V lost 6 bases, J lost 6 bases, and 21 bases lay in between. This CDR3 spans 16 amino acids. Looked up from germline, CDR1 is ENHRY and CDR2 is SYGVKD. The CDR3: CAISFATLSSSNEQFF. As DNA, the CDR3 is TGTGCCATCAGCTTCGCCACCCTTTCTAGTTCCAATGAGCAGTTCTTC.

V usage is TRBV5-6 and J usage is TRBJ1-2; possible D gene TRBD1, 5 bases. Per the germline V gene, CDR1 is SGHDT and CDR2 is YYEEEE. V lost 2 bases, J lost 4 bases, and 6 bases lay in between. The CDR3 is 12 amino acids. Here the CDR3 reads CASSLRGYGYTF. CDR3 bases: TGTGCCAGCAGCTTAAGGGGCTATGGCTACACCTTC.